These T cell receptor beta chains were read from a single sample in a study of cytomegalovirus exposure and HLA in healthy donors. TCRdb keeps only in-frame clones here, not all; method: immunoSEQ multiplex PCR. The sample shows 90,000 to 120,000 clones, around 72% of them seen only once. The specimen was PBMCs. Receptors originate from a woman between 40 and 55 years old in good health and CMV-seropositive. Both conserved end residues are part of each CDR3. The D gene is left open where the match is weak. Size tells how often a clone was seen (once, few, many) or the class of an expanded clone, and some rows leave it out.

V	D	size	J	DNA	CDR3
TRBV18	-	few	TRBJ1-1	TGTGCCAGCTCACCTCAGGGGACCGGCACTGAAGCTTTCTTT	CASSPQGTGTEAFF
TRBV6-1	TRBD1	-	TRBJ2-1	TGTGCCAGCAGCCTTGACAGGGGAGGCTACAATGAGCAGTTCTTC	CASSLDRGGYNEQFF
TRBV6-1	-	-	TRBJ1-5	TGTGCCAGCAGTGAAGCGCGGGGGTTCGGACAGCCCCAGCATTTT	CASSEARGFGQPQHF
TRBV11-2	-	-	TRBJ1-1	TGTGCCAGCAGCTTAGGACGGAGAACTGAAGCTTTCTTT	CASSLGRRTEAFF
TRBV30	-	-	TRBJ1-3	TGTGCCTGGAGGGAAAAACAGAGCTCTGGAAACACCATATATTTT	CAWREKQSSGNTIYF
TRBV5-5	-	-	TRBJ1-2	TGTGCCAGCAGCTTGGCTTACTATGGCTACACCTTC	CASSLAYYGYTF
TRBV5-6	-	-	TRBJ2-3	TGTGCCAGCAGCACCCAGGGCGATACGCAGTATTTT	CASSTQGDTQYF
TRBV29-1	-	once	TRBJ2-7	TGCAGCGTTGTATTCAGGGTGGGCTACGAGCAGTACTTC	CSVVFRVGYEQYF
TRBV4-1	-	few	TRBJ1-6	TGCGCCAGCAGCCAAGGAGCAATTACGAGATCACCCCTCCACTTT	CASSQGAITRSPLHF
TRBV19	TRBD2	-	TRBJ2-1	TGTGCCAGTAGTCCCGGGGGGGCCTCCTACAATGAGCAGTTCTTC	CASSPGGASYNEQFF
TRBV6-1	-	few	TRBJ1-5	TGTGCCAGCAGTGAACAGGGGAATCAGCCCCAGCATTTT	CASSEQGNQPQHF
TRBV9	TRBD1	-	TRBJ2-1	TGTGCCAGCAGCGCGGGGACAGGAGCCCTTGAGCAGTTCTTC	CASSAGTGALEQFF
TRBV6-5	-	-	TRBJ1-5	TGTGCCAGCAGTTACTCCTACGGTCAGCCCCAGCATTTT	CASSYSYGQPQHF
TRBV7-9	TRBD1	-	TRBJ1-1	TGTGCCAGCAGCTTGGGGACAGGGGAAGCTTTCTTT	CASSLGTGEAFF
TRBV2	-	few	TRBJ1-2	TGTGCCAGCAGTTTTTCGGTACGGAACTATGGCTACACCTTC	CASSFSVRNYGYTF
TRBV6-5	-	-	TRBJ2-5	TGTGCCAGCAGTTACTCGGGGGGGGCTGAGACCCAGTACTTC	CASSYSGGAETQYF
TRBV5-1	-	-	TRBJ1-4	TGCGCCAGCAGCTTTAACAGGGCAACAACTAATGAAAAACTGTTTTTT	CASSFNRATTNEKLFF
TRBV5-1	TRBD1	once	TRBJ2-5	TGCGCCAGCAGCTTGGCAGGGGGCGAGTCGGAGACCCAGTACTTC	CASSLAGGESETQYF
TRBV5-1	TRBD2	-	TRBJ2-5	TGCGCCAGCAGTTGGGGTCTGGCGGCGGGGGAAGAGACCCAGTACTTC	CASSWGLAAGEETQYF
TRBV7-2	TRBD2	few	TRBJ2-1	TGTGCCAGCAGCTTACTGGGGCGGGGGGGCTTCTACAATGAGCAGTTCTTC	CASSLLGRGGFYNEQFF
TRBV6-1	TRBD2	once	TRBJ2-7	TGTGCCAGCAGCCTTACTAGCGGGGAGTACGAGCAGTACTTC	CASSLTSGEYEQYF
TRBV9	TRBD2	few	TRBJ2-5	TGTGCCAGCAGCGTAGGGGGGAGCGGGGCCAACCAAGAGACCCAGTACTTC	CASSVGGSGANQETQYF
TRBV7-2	-	-	TRBJ1-5	TGTGCCAGCACCCCAGACGGGGGGGTCCGGCCCCAGCATTTT	CASTPDGGVRPQHF
TRBV5-1	TRBD2	once	TRBJ2-2	TGCGCCAGCAGCTTGGCCCTCGGGGGACTAGCGGGCACCGGGGAGCTGTTTTTT	CASSLALGGLAGTGELFF
TRBV6-5	-	once	TRBJ1-6	TGTGCCAGCAGTTACGTCGGGGGTCGGAACAATTCACCCCTCCACTTT	CASSYVGGRNNSPLHF
TRBV30	-	-	TRBJ1-2	TGTGCCTGGAGTAGCCCGGGGGTTGGAGCTAACTATGGCTACACCTTC	CAWSSPGVGANYGYTF
TRBV4-1	TRBD1	-	TRBJ2-7	TGCGCCAGCAGCCAAGGGGACAGTTCCACCTACGAGCAGTACTTC	CASSQGDSSTYEQYF
TRBV15	-	-	TRBJ1-5	TGTGCCACCAGCAGTGACGGGGGGAGTCAGCCCCAGCATTTT	CATSSDGGSQPQHF
TRBV4-2	-	few	TRBJ1-6	TGTGCCAGCAGCCAGGGGAGGACACTGAATTCACCCCTCCACTTT	CASSQGRTLNSPLHF
TRBV6-1	-	-	TRBJ1-2	TGTGCCAGCAGTGAAGCGGGCCGGGAGTATGGCTACACCTTC	CASSEAGREYGYTF
TRBV13	-	-	TRBJ2-5	TGTGCCAGCAGCTTAGATCGGCGGCCCCAAGAGACCCAGTACTTC	CASSLDRRPQETQYF
TRBV5-8	-	-	TRBJ1-1	TGTGCCAGCAGCGCCGTCGGGGGGACTGAAGCTTTCTTT	CASSAVGGTEAFF
TRBV30	-	-	TRBJ2-7	TGTGCCTGGAGTGTTAAGGGGTACGAGCAGTACTTC	CAWSVKGYEQYF
TRBV19	-	-	TRBJ1-1	TGTGCCAGTATGGGGCTCGGAGCGACCCTCATGAACACTGAAGCTTTCTTT	CASMGLGATLMNTEAFF